This T cell receptor beta chain was obtained from a study of cytomegalovirus exposure and HLA in healthy donors. Points from the study as a whole: TRBV6-2, TRBV6-3 and some other V segments were unresolvable in 87-base-pair reads. Data from an earlier analysis indicated that most TCR beta V segments were productive either about 87% or about 30% of the time. V- and J-gene trimming of TCR beta was linked (in a later analysis) to a missense DCLRE1C variant.

PCR employed 60 Vbeta and 13 Jbeta primers. Sequencing was performed with immunoSEQ multiplex PCR; in TCRdb, only in-frame clones are kept and a portion is missing. The data show over 150,000 clones, 60% to 80% seen once. Note on this clone: The target antigen is unknown.

Germline CDR1 is SGHRS and CDR2 is YFSETQ. The CDR3 loop spans 13 amino acids. V was cut by 0 bases and J by 6 bases, with 8 bases left in between. The sequenced sample was PBMCs. The rearrangement joins TRBV5-1 to TRBJ2-3; no clear D. This receptor was obtained from a woman aged 45-65 years in good health and CMV-seropositive. CDR3 nucleotide sequence: TGCGCCAGCAGCTTGGGTGAGTTCGATACGCAGTATTTT. The encoded protein is CASSLGEFDTQYF.